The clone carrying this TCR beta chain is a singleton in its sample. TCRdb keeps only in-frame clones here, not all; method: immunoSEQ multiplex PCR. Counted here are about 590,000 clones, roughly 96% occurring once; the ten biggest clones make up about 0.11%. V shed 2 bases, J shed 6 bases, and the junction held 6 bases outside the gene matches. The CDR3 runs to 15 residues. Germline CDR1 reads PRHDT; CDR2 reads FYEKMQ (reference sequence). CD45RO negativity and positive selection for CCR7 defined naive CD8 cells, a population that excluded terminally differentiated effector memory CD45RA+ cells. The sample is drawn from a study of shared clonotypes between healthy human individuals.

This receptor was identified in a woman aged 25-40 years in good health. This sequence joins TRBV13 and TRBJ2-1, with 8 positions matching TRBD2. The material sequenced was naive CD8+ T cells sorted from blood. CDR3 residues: CASSLWSSGLNEQFF. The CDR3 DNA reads TGTGCCAGCAGCTTATGGTCTAGCGGGCTCAATGAGCAGTTCTTC. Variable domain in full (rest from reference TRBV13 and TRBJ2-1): AAGVIQSPRHLIKEKRETATLKCYPIPRHDTVYWYQQGPGQDPQFLISFYEKMQSDKGSIPDRFSAQQFSDYHSELNMSSLELGDSALYFCASSLWSSGLNEQFFGPGTRLTVL.